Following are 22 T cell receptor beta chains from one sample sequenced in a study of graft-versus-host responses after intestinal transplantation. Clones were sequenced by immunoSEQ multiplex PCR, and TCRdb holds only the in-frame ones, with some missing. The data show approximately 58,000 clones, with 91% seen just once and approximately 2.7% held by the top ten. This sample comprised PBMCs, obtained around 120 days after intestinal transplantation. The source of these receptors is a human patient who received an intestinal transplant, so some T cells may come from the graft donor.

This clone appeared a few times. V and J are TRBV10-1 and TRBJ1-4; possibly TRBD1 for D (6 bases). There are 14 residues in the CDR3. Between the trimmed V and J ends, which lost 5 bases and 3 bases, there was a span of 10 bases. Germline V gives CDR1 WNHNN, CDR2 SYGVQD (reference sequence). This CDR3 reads CASSSDRANEKLFF. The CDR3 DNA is TGCGCCAGCAGTTCGGACAGAGCTAATGAAAAACTGTTTTTT.

The CDR3 sequence: CASSSSTGLGDGYTF. Written as DNA, the CDR3 is TGTGCCAGCAGCTCCTCGACAGGGTTGGGCGATGGCTACACCTTC. The V gene is TRBV7-9, the J gene TRBJ1-2; 7 bases match TRBD1. Germline-derived CDR1 and CDR2 are SEHNR and FQNEAQ (reference sequence). J lost 6 bases, V lost 4 bases, and 11 bases had no gene match. The CDR3 is 15 residues long.

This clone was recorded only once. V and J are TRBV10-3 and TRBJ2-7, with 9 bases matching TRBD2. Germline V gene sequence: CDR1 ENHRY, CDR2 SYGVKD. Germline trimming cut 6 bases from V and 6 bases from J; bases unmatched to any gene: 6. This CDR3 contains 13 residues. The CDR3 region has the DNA TGTGCCATCAGGAGTAGCGGGAGCCTCGAGCAGTACTTC. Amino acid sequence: CAIRSSGSLEQYF.

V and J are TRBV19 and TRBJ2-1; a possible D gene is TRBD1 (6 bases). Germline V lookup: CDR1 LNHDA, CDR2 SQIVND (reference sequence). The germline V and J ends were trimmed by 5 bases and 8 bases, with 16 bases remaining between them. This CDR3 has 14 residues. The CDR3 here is CASSFGQGWHEQFF. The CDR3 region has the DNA TGTGCCAGTAGTTTTGGGCAGGGGTGGCATGAGCAGTTCTTC.

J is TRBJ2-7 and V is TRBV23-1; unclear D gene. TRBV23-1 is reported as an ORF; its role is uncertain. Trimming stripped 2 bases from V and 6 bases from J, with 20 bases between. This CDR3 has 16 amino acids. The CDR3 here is CASSQLNGSPRSEQYF. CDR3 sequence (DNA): TGCGCCAGCAGTCAACTCAACGGGTCCCCTAGGAGCGAGCAGTACTTC.

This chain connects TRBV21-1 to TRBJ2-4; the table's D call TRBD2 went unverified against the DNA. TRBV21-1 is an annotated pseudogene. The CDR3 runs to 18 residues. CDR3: CASQPPGGAGMRKNIQYF. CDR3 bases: TGTGCCAGCCAGCCCCCGGGGGGGGCAGGGATGCGGAAAAACATTCAGTACTTC.

In nucleotides, the CDR3 is TGTGCCAGCAGCCGAACCGGTGACTACGAGCAGTACTTC. Amino acids: CASSRTGDYEQYF. This chain joins TRBV4-2 and TRBJ2-7; D unclear. CDR1 LGHNA and CDR2 YNFKEQ come from the germline V gene. The CDR3 spans 13 residues. V lost 4 bases, J lost 3 bases, and 10 bases lay in between.

The CDR3 region is CAISATVPYEQYF. CDR3 nucleotide sequence: TGTGCCATCAGTGCCACGGTTCCCTACGAGCAGTACTTC. The gene calls are TRBV10-3 and TRBJ2-7; D call uncertain. CDR1 ENHRY and CDR2 SYGVKD come from the germline V gene. Trimming removed 4 bases from V and 2 bases from J, with 9 bases in between. This CDR3 comprises 13 residues.

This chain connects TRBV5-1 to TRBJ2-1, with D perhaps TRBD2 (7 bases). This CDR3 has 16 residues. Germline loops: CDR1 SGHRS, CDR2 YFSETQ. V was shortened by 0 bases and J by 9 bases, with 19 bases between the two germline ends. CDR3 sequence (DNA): TGCGCCAGCAGCTTGGGGTTCGGGGGCTCGGGAGGTGAGCAGTTCTTC. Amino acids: CASSLGFGGSGGEQFF.

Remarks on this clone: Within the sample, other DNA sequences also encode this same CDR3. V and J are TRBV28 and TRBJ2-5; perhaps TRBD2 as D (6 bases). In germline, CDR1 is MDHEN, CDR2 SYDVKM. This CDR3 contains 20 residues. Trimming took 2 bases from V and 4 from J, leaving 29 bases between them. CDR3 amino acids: CASSLVFAGPGVGGGETQYF. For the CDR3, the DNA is TGTGCCAGCAGTTTAGTTTTCGCCGGCCCGGGAGTGGGAGGAGGAGAGACCCAGTACTTC. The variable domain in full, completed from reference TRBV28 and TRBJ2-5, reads DVKVTQSSRYLVKRTGEKVFLECVQDMDHENMFWYRQDPGLGLRLIYFSYDVKMKEKGDIPEGYSVSREKKERFSLILESASTNQTSMYLCASSLVFAGPGVGGGETQYFGPGTRLLVL.

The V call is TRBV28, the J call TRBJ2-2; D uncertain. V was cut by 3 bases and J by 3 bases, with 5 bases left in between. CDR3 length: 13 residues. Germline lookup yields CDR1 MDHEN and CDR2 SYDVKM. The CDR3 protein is CASSFSYTGELFF. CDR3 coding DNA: TGTGCCAGCAGTTTCTCATACACCGGGGAGCTGTTTTTT.

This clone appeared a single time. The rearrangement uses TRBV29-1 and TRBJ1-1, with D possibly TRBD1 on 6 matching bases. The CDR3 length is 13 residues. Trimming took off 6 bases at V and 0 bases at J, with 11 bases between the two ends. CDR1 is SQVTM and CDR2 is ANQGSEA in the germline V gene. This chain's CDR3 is CSVPGAMNTEAFF. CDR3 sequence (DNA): TGCAGCGTCCCAGGGGCAATGAACACTGAAGCTTTCTTT. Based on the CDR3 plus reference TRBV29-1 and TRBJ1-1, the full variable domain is SAVISQKPSRDICQRGTSLTIQCQVDSQVTMMFWYRQQPGQSLTLIATANQGSEATYESGFVIDKFPISRPNLTFSTLTVSNMSPEDSSIYLCSVPGAMNTEAFFGQGTRLTVV.

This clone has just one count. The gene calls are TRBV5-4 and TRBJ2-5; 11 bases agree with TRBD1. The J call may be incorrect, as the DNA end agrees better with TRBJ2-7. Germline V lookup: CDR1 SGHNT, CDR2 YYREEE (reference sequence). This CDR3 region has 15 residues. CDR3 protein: CASSPGQGVPYEQYF. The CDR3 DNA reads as TGTGCCAGCAGCCCGGGACAGGGGGTCCCCTACGAGCAGTACTTC.

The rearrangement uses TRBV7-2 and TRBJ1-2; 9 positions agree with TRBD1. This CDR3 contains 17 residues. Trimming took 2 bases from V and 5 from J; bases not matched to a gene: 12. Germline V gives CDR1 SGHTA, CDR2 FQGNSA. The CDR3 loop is CASSLREQGAIRYGYTF. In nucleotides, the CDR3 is TGTGCCAGCAGCTTACGGGAACAGGGGGCGATTCGTTATGGCTACACCTTC. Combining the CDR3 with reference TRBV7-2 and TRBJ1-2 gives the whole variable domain GAGVSQSPSNKVTEKGKDVELRCDPISGHTALYWYRQSLGQGLEFLIYFQGNSAPDKSGLPSDRFSAERTGGSVSTLTIQRTQQEDSAVYLCASSLREQGAIRYGYTFGSGTRLTVV.

CDR3 amino acids: CASSFRGEVSYNEQFF. In nucleotides, the CDR3 is TGTGCCAGCAGCTTCCGAGGCGAGGTCTCCTACAATGAGCAGTTCTTC. The rearrangement joins TRBV7-3 to TRBJ2-1; D is uncertain. This CDR3 contains 16 residues. Trimming left V 3 bases short and J 0 bases short, with 12 bases between. From germline, CDR1 is SGHTA and CDR2 FQGTGA.

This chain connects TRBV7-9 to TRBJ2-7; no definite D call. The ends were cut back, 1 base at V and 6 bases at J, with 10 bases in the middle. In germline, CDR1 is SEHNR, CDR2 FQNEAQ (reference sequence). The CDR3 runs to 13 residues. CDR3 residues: CASSLVRETEQYF. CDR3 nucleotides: TGTGCCAGCAGCTTAGTCCGAGAGACCGAGCAGTACTTC.

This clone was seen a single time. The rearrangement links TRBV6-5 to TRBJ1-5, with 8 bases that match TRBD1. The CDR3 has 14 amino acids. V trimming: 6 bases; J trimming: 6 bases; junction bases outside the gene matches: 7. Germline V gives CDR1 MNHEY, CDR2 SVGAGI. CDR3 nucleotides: TGTGCCAGCAGAATAACAGGGGGAGGTCAGCCCCAGCATTTT. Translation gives CASRITGGGQPQHF.

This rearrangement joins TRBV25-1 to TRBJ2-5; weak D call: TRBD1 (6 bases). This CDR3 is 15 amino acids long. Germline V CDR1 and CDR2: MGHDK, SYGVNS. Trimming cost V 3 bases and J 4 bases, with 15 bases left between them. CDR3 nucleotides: TGTGCCAGCAGTGAGATACAGGGTCGGAGAGAGACCCAGTACTTC. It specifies CASSEIQGRRETQYF.

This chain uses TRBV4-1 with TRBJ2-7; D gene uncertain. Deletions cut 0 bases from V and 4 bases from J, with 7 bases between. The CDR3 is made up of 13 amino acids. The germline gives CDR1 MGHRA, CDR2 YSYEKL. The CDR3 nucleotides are TGCGCCAGCAGCCAAGATTTCGGTTACGAGCAGTACTTC. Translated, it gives CASSQDFGYEQYF.

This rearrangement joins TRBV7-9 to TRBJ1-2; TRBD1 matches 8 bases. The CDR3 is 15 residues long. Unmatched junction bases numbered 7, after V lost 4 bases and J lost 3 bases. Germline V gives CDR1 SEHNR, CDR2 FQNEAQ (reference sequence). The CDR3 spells CASSSCLTGDYGYTF. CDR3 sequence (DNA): TGTGCCAGCAGCTCTTGTTTGACAGGGGACTATGGCTACACCTTC.

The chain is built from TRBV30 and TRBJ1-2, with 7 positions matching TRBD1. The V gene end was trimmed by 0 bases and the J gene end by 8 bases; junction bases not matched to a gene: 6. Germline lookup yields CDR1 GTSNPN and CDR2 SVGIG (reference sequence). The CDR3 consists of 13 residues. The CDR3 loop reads CAWSVQETGGYTF. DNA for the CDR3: TGTGCCTGGAGTGTACAGGAGACAGGGGGCTACACCTTC. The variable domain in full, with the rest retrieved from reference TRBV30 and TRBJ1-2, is SQTIHQWPATLVQPVGSPLSLECTVEGTSNPNLYWYRQAAGRGLQLLFYSVGIGQISSEVPQNLSASRPQDRQFILSSKKLLLSDSGFYLCAWSVQETGGYTFGSGTRLTVV.

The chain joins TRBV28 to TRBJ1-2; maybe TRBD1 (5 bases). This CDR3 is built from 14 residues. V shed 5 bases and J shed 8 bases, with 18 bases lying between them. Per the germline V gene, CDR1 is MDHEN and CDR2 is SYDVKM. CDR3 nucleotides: TGTGCCAGCAGTACCCCGGGACTCTTCTGGGGCTACACCTTC. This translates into CASSTPGLFWGYTF.